The 24 T cell receptor beta chains in this list originate from one sample, sequenced in a study of identical twins. TCRdb reanalysed the 5' RACE reads using MiXCR and keeps one entry per CDR3 protein. Among about 890,000 distinct CDR3 sequences, more than 9% were seen once, and the ten largest hold around 1.5%. The same data also went into a second study, on yellow fever vaccine responses in identical twins.

The sequenced material came from PBMCs. All receptors derive from a woman younger than 30 in good health.

This clonotype was detected a few times. CDR3 in amino acids: CASQRSGGGYSNQPQHF. The CDR3 DNA reads as TGTGCCAGCCAGAGGTCGGGCGGGGGTTATAGCAATCAGCCCCAGCATTTT. V gene TRBV28 combines with J gene TRBJ1-5, with a tentative D call TRBD1 (5 bases). This CDR3 region has 17 residues. V was shortened by 8 bases and J by 0 bases, with 20 bases between the two germline ends. Germline V gene lookup returns CDR1 MDHEN and CDR2 SYDVKM. Using reference TRBV28 and TRBJ1-5 for the parts outside the CDR3, the full variable domain is DVKVTQSSRYLVKRTGEKVFLECVQDMDHENMFWYRQDPGLGLRLIYFSYDVKMKEKGDIPEGYSVSREKKERFSLILESASTNQTSMYLCASQRSGGGYSNQPQHFGDGTRLSIL.

This clonotype was seen more than once but under ten times. The J gene is TRBJ2-2, the V gene TRBV5-1; D not certain. Per the germline V gene, CDR1 is SGHRS and CDR2 is YFSETQ. V shed 3 bases and J shed 6 bases, with 18 bases lying between them. This CDR3 contains 16 residues. The CDR3 DNA sequence: TGCGCCAGCAGCTCTACCTTAGGGCGAAATGCCGGGGAGCTGTTTTTT. Its protein product is CASSSTLGRNAGELFF.

The rearrangement uses TRBV18 and TRBJ2-5; the match to TRBD2 covers 10 bases. V was clipped by 6 bases and J by 3 bases; unmatched bases: 7. Germline CDR1 is KGHSH and CDR2 is LQKENI. The CDR3 length is 15 residues. CDR3 amino acids: CASSFIAGGEETQYF. For the CDR3, the DNA is TGTGCCAGCTCCTTCATAGCGGGAGGCGAAGAGACCCAGTACTTC. The full variable domain, its missing parts supplied by reference TRBV18 and TRBJ2-5, is NAGVMQNPRHLVRRRGQEARLRCSPMKGHSHVYWYRQLPEEGLKFMVYLQKENIIDESGMPKERFSAEFPKEGPSILRIQQVVRGDSAAYFCASSFIAGGEETQYFGPGTRLLVL.

This clonotype was detected ten times or more. The chain links TRBV20-1 to TRBJ1-5; no clear D gene. The V gene lost 1 base and the J gene lost 5 bases, with 12 bases spanning the gap. This CDR3 region has 14 residues. Germline CDR1 and CDR2: DFQATT and SNEGSKA (reference sequence). The CDR3 sequence is CSARVTSGDQPQHF. CDR3 in DNA: TGCAGTGCTAGAGTTACCTCCGGGGATCAGCCCCAGCATTTT.

This clonotype has more than one count but fewer than ten. V usage is TRBV7-2 and J usage is TRBJ2-2; D gene uncertain. The V gene lost 6 bases and the J gene lost 6 bases, with 11 bases spanning the gap. Germline-derived CDR1 and CDR2 are SGHTA and FQGNSA. The CDR3 sequence is 13 residues long. The chain's CDR3 is CASSFSLPGELFF. In nucleotides, the CDR3 is TGTGCCAGCAGTTTCAGTCTCCCCGGGGAGCTGTTTTTT.

This chain's CDR3 is CASSPLRVSTGPCPGAFRGEQFF. The CDR3 nucleotides are TGCGCCAGCAGTCCTCTAAGGGTTTCGACAGGGCCATGCCCGGGAGCATTTCGTGGTGAGCAGTTCTTC. The chain employs TRBV23-1 and TRBJ2-1; possible D gene TRBD1, 7 bases. TRBV23-1 is designated an ORF whose function remains uncertain. This CDR3 region has 23 residues. V gave up 4 bases and J gave up 9 bases, with 43 bases separating them.

A few counts support this clonotype. The chain has TRBV29-1 and TRBJ2-7; D is perhaps TRBD2 (6 bases). The CDR3 loop spans 14 amino acids. Germline CDR1 reads SQVTM; CDR2 reads ANQGSEA. Trimming took 7 bases from V and 5 from J, leaving 21 bases between them. The CDR3: CSAGEDGVWDEQYF. In DNA form, the CDR3 reads TGCAGCGCTGGGGAGGACGGCGTCTGGGACGAGCAGTACTTC.

The chain uses TRBV7-9 and TRBJ1-1; D remains unclear. V lost 5 bases to trimming and J lost 3 bases, with 19 bases between them. Germline CDR1 and CDR2: SEHNR and FQNEAQ (reference sequence). The CDR3 spans 16 residues. The CDR3 reads CASSRRSRQSDTEAFF. CDR3 in DNA: TGTGCCAGCAGCCGAAGGAGCAGGCAGAGTGACACTGAAGCTTTCTTT.

There are many counts of this clonotype. The J gene is TRBJ1-1, the V gene TRBV4-1; D is uncertain. Per the germline V gene, CDR1 is MGHRA and CDR2 is YSYEKL. CDR3 size: 13 residues. The V and J ends lost 1 base and 11 bases respectively, with 14 bases between them. CDR3 coding DNA: TGCGCCAGCAGCCAAGTGAGGGCCGGCGGGGCTTTCTTT. Translation: CASSQVRAGGAFF.

This clonotype was seen only a few times. The rearrangement uses TRBV12-3 or TRBV12-4 and TRBJ2-1; D not certain. The CDR3 totals 11 residues. Trimming took 2 bases from V and 8 from J, leaving 4 bases between them. CDR3 in amino acids: CASSLKDEQFF. The CDR3 nucleotides read TGTGCCAGCAGTTTAAAGGATGAGCAGTTCTTC.

This clonotype was picked up a small number of times. Written as DNA, the CDR3 is TGTGCCAGCAGTGAATTAGGGGGCGCCGGCACTGAAGCTTTCTTT. Residues: CASSELGGAGTEAFF. The V gene is TRBV2, the J gene TRBJ1-1; TRBD1 aligns across 7 bases. The CDR3 spans 15 residues. Germline assignment: CDR1 SNHLY and CDR2 FYNNEI. The V gene end was trimmed by 2 bases and the J gene end by 4 bases; junction bases not matched to a gene: 7.

This clonotype turned up a few times. The V call is TRBV24-1, the J call TRBJ2-1; 7 bases match TRBD2. Trimming cost V 2 bases and J 0 bases; bases outside gene matches: 15. Germline assignment: CDR1 KGHDR and CDR2 SFDVKD. CDR3 length equals 20 residues. The CDR3: CATSDSGSGPLMDSYNEQFF. The CDR3 region has the DNA TGTGCCACCAGTGATTCGGGTAGCGGGCCCTTGATGGACTCCTACAATGAGCAGTTCTTC.

The rearrangement uses TRBV4-1 and TRBJ1-2; D gene ambiguous. Germline values: CDR1 MGHRA, CDR2 YSYEKL. This CDR3 region has 12 residues. Trimming removed 2 bases at V and 1 base at J, with 2 bases between. In DNA form, the CDR3 reads TGCGCCAGCAGCCAAATTAACTATGGCTACACCTTC. The encoded protein is CASSQINYGYTF.

This clonotype was recorded a few times. This chain joins TRBV20-1 and TRBJ2-3; D may be TRBD2 (6 bases). CDR3 length: 12 residues. Germline V lookup: CDR1 DFQATT, CDR2 SNEGSKA (reference sequence). V dropped 5 bases and J dropped 6 bases, with 12 bases sitting between them. In DNA form, the CDR3 reads TGCAGTGCTCCCCCGGGGGAGGATACGCAGTATTTT. It yields the protein CSAPPGEDTQYF.

This clonotype was counted ten times or more. The J gene is TRBJ2-1, the V gene TRBV13; 9 bases fit TRBD2. CDR3 size: 15 residues. Trimming took 5 bases from V and 1 from J; bases not matched to a gene: 3. Germline V gene lookup returns CDR1 PRHDT and CDR2 FYEKMQ (reference sequence). CDR3 coding DNA: TGTGCCAGCAGCCGAAGCGGGGGGTCCTACAATGAGCAGTTCTTC. Translated: CASSRSGGSYNEQFF.

Concerning this clonotype: Just one base apart from a much larger clone, this may be a read error. CDR3 bases: TGTGCCAGCAGCAAAAGCAATCAGCCCCAGCATTTT. Amino acid sequence: CASSKSNQPQHF. V gene TRBV7-2 combines with J gene TRBJ1-5; no definite D call. Per the germline V gene, CDR1 is SGHTA and CDR2 is FQGNSA. With 5 bases removed from V and 1 base from J, the gap between germline ends came to 3 bases. The CDR3 runs to 12 residues.

The table lists this clonotype with a few counts. This chain's CDR3 is CASSLELTDTQYF. The CDR3 DNA sequence: TGTGCCAGCAGCTTAGAATTGACAGATACGCAGTATTTT. The chain couples TRBV7-3 to TRBJ2-3; D unresolved. The CDR3 has 13 amino acids. Trimming pared 2 bases from V and 3 bases from J, leaving 6 bases between. Germline V lookup: CDR1 SGHTA, CDR2 FQGTGA.

This chain joins TRBV24-1 and TRBJ2-2; D is unclear. V was clipped by 4 bases and J by 7 bases, with 9 bases between them. This CDR3 comprises 13 residues. Germline loops: CDR1 KGHDR, CDR2 SFDVKD. The CDR3 spells CATSDPPGGELFF. The CDR3 DNA follows: TGTGCCACCAGTGACCCCCCGGGCGGGGAGCTGTTTTTT.

The chain carries TRBV6-2 or TRBV6-3 and TRBJ2-5; TRBD2 might be the D (5 bases). Trimming removed 9 bases at V and 2 bases at J, with 16 bases between. This CDR3 has 14 residues. Germline V lookup: CDR1 MNHEY, CDR2 SVGEGT. CDR3 loop: CASRFFTRQETQYF. CDR3 DNA sequence: TGTGCCAGTCGTTTTTTTACTAGACAAGAGACCCAGTACTTC.

V usage is TRBV20-1 and J usage is TRBJ2-7, with 7 bases that match TRBD1. Per the germline V gene, CDR1 is DFQATT and CDR2 is SNEGSKA (reference sequence). Trimming at V came to 7 bases and at J to 3 bases, leaving 9 bases not matched to a gene. CDR3 length equals 13 residues. DNA of the CDR3: TGCAGTGTTGAGGACAGGTCCCACTACGAGCAGTACGTC. This sequence encodes CSVEDRSHYEQYV.

The chain carries TRBV20-1 and TRBJ2-7, with 16 bases matching TRBD2. Germline CDR1 DFQATT, CDR2 SNEGSKA (reference sequence). The CDR3 contains 17 residues. This CDR3 reads CCAGLAGGPVGVYEQYV. The CDR3 DNA follows: TGCTGTGCGGGACTAGCGGGGGGGCCGGTTGGGGTTTACGAGCAGTACGTC.

This clonotype has more than one count but fewer than ten. Written as DNA, the CDR3 is TGTGCCAGCAGTCCCAATCCGGGACAGAACATGAACACTGAAGCTTTCTTT. Translated, it gives CASSPNPGQNMNTEAFF. V is TRBV7-6 and J is TRBJ1-1; 7 bases match TRBD1. There are 17 residues in the CDR3. After removal of 6 bases from V and 0 bases from J, the junction contained 13 bases not matched to a gene. In germline, CDR1 is SGHVS, CDR2 FNYEAQ.

This clonotype was found a few times. V gene TRBV6-5 combines with J gene TRBJ1-2; the D gene is possibly TRBD1 (5 bases). CDR1 MNHEY and CDR2 SVGAGI come from the germline V gene. The germline V and J ends were trimmed by 0 bases and 7 bases, with 12 bases remaining between them. The CDR3 has 14 amino acids. CDR3 in DNA: TGTGCCAGCAGTTACTCCCAGGGTTTCTTTGGCTACACCTTC. As protein: CASSYSQGFFGYTF.

In this sample, this clonotype turned up a few times. The chain is built from TRBV28 and TRBJ2-3; TRBD2 matches at 10 bases. CDR3 length equals 15 residues. Germline V gene sequence: CDR1 MDHEN, CDR2 SYDVKM. Unmatched junction bases numbered 2, after V lost 5 bases and J lost 0 bases. The CDR3 reads CASSASGSSTDTQYF. CDR3 in DNA: TGTGCCAGCAGTGCTAGCGGGAGTAGCACAGATACGCAGTATTTT.